This T cell receptor beta chain comes out of a study of T cells in Graves' hyperthyroidism and ophthalmopathy. Germline V gene sequence: CDR1 SGHTA, CDR2 FQGTGA. The CDR3 length is 16 residues. V lost 4 bases to trimming and J lost 1 base; unmatched junction nucleotides: 7. TCR beta CDR3 regions were amplified from RNA. The HTBI primer set served for first-round RT-PCR of the TCR CDR3. TCRdb independently ran MiXCR on the multiplex PCR reads; one entry per CDR3 protein. There are hundreds of thousands of distinct CDR3 sequences in the sample; 15% to 17% occur only once, and around 7.7% lies in the top ten.

The chain uses TRBV7-3 and TRBJ2-3; 8 nucleotides match TRBD1. The sequence came from a young woman with Graves' hyperthyroidism. The sample was blood. For the CDR3, the DNA is TGTGCCAGCAGCTCTCGTCCGGGACAGGGCACAGATACGCAGTATTTT. Protein sequence: CASSSRPGQGTDTQYF.